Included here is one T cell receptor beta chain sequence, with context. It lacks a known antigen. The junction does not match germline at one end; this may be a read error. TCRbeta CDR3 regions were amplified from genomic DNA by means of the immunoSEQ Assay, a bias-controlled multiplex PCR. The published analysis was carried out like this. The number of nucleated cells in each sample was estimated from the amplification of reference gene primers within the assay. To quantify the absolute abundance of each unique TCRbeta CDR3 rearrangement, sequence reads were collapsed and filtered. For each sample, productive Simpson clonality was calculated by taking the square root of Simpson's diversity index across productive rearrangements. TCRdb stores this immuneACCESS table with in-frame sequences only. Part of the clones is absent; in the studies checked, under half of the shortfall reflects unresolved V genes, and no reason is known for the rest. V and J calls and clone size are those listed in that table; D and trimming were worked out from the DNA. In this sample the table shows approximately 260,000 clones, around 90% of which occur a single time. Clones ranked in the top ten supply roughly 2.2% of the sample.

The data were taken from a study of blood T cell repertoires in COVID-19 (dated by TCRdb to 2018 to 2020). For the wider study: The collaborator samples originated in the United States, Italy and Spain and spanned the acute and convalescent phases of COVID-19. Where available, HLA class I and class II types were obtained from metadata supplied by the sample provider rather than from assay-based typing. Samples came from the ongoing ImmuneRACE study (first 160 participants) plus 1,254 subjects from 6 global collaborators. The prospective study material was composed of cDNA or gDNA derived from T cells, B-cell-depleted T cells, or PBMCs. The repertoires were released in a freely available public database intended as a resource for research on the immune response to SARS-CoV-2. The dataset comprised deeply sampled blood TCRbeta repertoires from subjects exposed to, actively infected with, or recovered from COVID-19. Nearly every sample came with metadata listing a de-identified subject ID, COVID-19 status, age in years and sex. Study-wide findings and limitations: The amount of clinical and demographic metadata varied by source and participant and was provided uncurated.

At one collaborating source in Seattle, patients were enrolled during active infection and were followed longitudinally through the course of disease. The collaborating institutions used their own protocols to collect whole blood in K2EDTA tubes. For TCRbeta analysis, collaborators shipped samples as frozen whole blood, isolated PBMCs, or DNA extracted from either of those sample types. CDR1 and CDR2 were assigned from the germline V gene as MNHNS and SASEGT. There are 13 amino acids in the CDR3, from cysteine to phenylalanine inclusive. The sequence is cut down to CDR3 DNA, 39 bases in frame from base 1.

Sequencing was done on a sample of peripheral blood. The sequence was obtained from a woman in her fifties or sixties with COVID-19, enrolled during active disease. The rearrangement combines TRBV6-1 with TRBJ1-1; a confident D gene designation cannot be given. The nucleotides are TGTGCCAGCAATGAAGGGAGGGTCACTGAAGCTTTCTTT. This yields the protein CASNEGRVTEAFF.